The clone carrying this T cell receptor beta chain showed up many times. The record originates from a study of identical twins. TCRdb reanalysed the 5' RACE reads using MiXCR and keeps one entry per CDR3 protein. The sample holds roughly 480,000 distinct CDR3 sequences; more than 20% are singletons and the top ten take around 3%. Healthy Caucasians made up all donors. The CDR3 loop spans 16 amino acids. Germline lookup yields CDR1 SGHTA and CDR2 FQGNSA. Trimming shortened V by 4 bases and J by 3 bases, and 18 bases separated the two germline ends. These same records also appear under a second study, on T cells expressing NK-cell markers. From that study: The same clonotypes also predominated in the CD3+CD56-NKG2C+ fraction of several donors.

The sequencing sample was made of CD4+ T cells sorted from blood. The chain uses TRBV7-2 and TRBJ1-1, with TRBD1 as a possible D gene (6 bases). The clonotype was recovered from a young woman in good health. CDR3 DNA: TGTGCCAGCAGCTGGCCCGGGACAAAGGGAGACACTGAAGCTTTCTTT. This gives the protein CASSWPGTKGDTEAFF.